The 8 T cell receptor beta chains below all came from one sample that was sequenced in a study of PD-1 blockade in classical Hodgkin lymphoma (dated by TCRdb to 2020 to 2021). The protocol used for the library was the immunoSEQ multiplex PCR assay. TCRdb's version of the immuneACCESS table is confined to in-frame rearrangements and falls short of the full clone set. An unresolved V gene accounts for under half of the shortfall where checked; the remainder is of unknown origin. The sample table holds over 25,000 clones, of which roughly two thirds were seen once. The ten largest clones take up approximately 16% of the sample. The time point tag for this specimen amounts to: cycle 2 day 1 (C2D1) of nivolumab. Every trial patient had relapsed after autologous stem cell transplantation, and cohorts A, B and C differed in prior brentuximab vedotin exposure. The specimen was peripheral blood mononuclear cells (PBMCs), collected before the second cycle of nivolumab. These TCRs come from a human donor with classical Hodgkin lymphoma.

The chain joins TRBV19 to TRBJ2-3, with TRBD2 identical over 7 bases. CDR3 length equals 13 residues. Germline V gene sequence: CDR1 LNHDA, CDR2 SQIVND (reference sequence). V gave up 7 bases and J gave up 4 bases; unmatched junction bases: 5. The DNA for the CDR3 is TGTGCCAGTAACGGGGGGACGCCAGATACGCAGTATTTT. Translated, it gives CASNGGTPDTQYF.

The V call is TRBV11-2, the J call TRBJ1-4; D is ambiguous. The V gene lost 5 bases and the J gene lost 4 bases, with 5 bases spanning the gap. CDR3 length equals 12 residues. Germline V lookup: CDR1 SGHAT, CDR2 FQNNGV. The CDR3 region has the DNA TGTGCCAGCAGCGGTGTTAATGAAAAACTGTTTTTT. As protein: CASSGVNEKLFF.

This clone showed up just once. This chain connects TRBV5-4 to TRBJ1-4; 8 bases align to TRBD1. V dropped 4 bases and J dropped 5; count of bases not matched to a gene: 7. The germline gives CDR1 SGHNT, CDR2 YYREEE (reference sequence). CDR3 size: 15 residues. CDR3 sequence (DNA): TGTGCCAGCAGCCTGGGGACAGGCGGAAATGAAAAACTGTTTTTT. Translating it yields CASSLGTGGNEKLFF.

This sequence joins TRBV5-1 and TRBJ1-2; D is ambiguous. Germline loops: CDR1 SGHRS, CDR2 YFSETQ. This CDR3 has 16 residues. V lost 4 bases to trimming and J lost 0 bases, with 16 bases between them. CDR3 nucleotides: TGCGCCAGCAGCGACTCCCGGGCGGAGACTAACTATGGCTACACCTTC. This codes for CASSDSRAETNYGYTF.

V is TRBV7-2 and J is TRBJ1-2; 11 nucleotides match TRBD1. Germline V lookup: CDR1 SGHTA, CDR2 FQGNSA. With 5 bases clipped from V and 7 bases from J, the junction kept 6 bases outside the gene matches. The CDR3 totals 14 residues. CDR3 protein: CASSGDRGKGGYTF. CDR3 in DNA: TGTGCCAGCAGCGGGGACAGGGGGAAGGGTGGCTACACCTTC.

V usage is TRBV4-1 and J usage is TRBJ2-2, with D possibly matching TRBD1 (5 bases). In germline, CDR1 is MGHRA, CDR2 YSYEKL. The CDR3 runs to 16 residues. Between the trimmed V and J ends, which lost 2 bases and 1 base, there was a span of 11 bases. The CDR3 DNA is TGCGCCAGCAGCCAAACCAGGGTTTTGAACACCGGGGAGCTGTTTTTT. This sequence encodes CASSQTRVLNTGELFF.

This rearrangement joins TRBV5-1 to TRBJ2-5; a possible D gene is TRBD1 (6 bases). The CDR3 contains 14 residues. The V end lost 2 bases, the J end lost 3 bases, and 11 bases lay between the germline ends. Germline CDR1 is SGHRS and CDR2 is YFSETQ. CDR3 sequence reads: CASSFGTSEETQYF. The CDR3 DNA reads as TGCGCCAGCAGCTTCGGGACATCTGAAGAGACCCAGTACTTC.

This sequence joins TRBV11-3 and TRBJ1-1, with 7 bases matching TRBD1. The germline V gene encodes CDR1 SGHNT and CDR2 YENEEA. The CDR3 loop spans 13 amino acids. After removal of 5 bases from V and 6 bases from J, the junction contained 6 bases not matched to a gene. The CDR3 DNA sequence: TGTGCCAGCAGCCCTAATACAGGGGCTGAAGCTTTCTTT. Residues: CASSPNTGAEAFF.